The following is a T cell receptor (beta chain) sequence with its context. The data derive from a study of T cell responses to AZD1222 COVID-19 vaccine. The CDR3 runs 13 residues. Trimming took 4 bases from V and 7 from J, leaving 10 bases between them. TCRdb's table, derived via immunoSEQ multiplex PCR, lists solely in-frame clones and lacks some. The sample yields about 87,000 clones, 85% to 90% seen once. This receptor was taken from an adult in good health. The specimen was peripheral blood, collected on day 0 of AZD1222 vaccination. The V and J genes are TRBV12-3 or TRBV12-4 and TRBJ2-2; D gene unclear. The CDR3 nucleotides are TGTGCCAGCAGTTATGGGGTTGACGGGGAGCTGTTTTTT. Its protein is CASSYGVDGELFF.